This is a list of T cell receptor beta chains from one sample in a study of blood T cell repertoires in COVID-19. TCRdb's copy holds only in-frame clones and misses some; the assay was immunoSEQ multiplex PCR. The repertoire holds 35,000 to 40,000 clones, with approximately 88% as singletons. The sample was peripheral blood. All receptors come from a human donor in a cohort sampled during active COVID-19. Both conserved end residues are part of each CDR3. Fields, in order: CDR3 protein, CDR3 DNA, D gene, J gene, V gene, clone size. A D gene is named only where the DNA matches it firmly. Size is omitted from some rows. Given values are once, few, many or a class for expanded clones.

CDR3aa: CSASKGQARLETQYF
CDR3nt: TGCAGTGCTAGTAAGGGACAGGCCCGCCTGGAGACCCAGTACTTC
d_gene: TRBD1
j_gene: TRBJ2-5
v_gene: TRBV20-1
abundance: NA

CDR3aa: CASAKGRGGVSYEQYF
CDR3nt: TGTGCCAGCGCGAAGGGTCGAGGGGGCGTCTCTTACGAGCAGTACTTC
d_gene: TRBD1
j_gene: TRBJ2-7
v_gene: TRBV9
abundance: once

CDR3aa: CSVRTGGDSPLHF
CDR3nt: TGCAGCGTTCGGACAGGGGGCGATTCACCCCTCCACTTT
d_gene: TRBD1
j_gene: TRBJ1-6
v_gene: TRBV29-1
abundance: few

CDR3aa: CASNGLAGGDEQFF
CDR3nt: TGTGCCAGCAATGGACTAGCGGGGGGGGATGAGCAGTTCTTC
d_gene: TRBD2
j_gene: TRBJ2-1
v_gene: TRBV2
abundance: NA

CDR3aa: CASSEARGLGGYTF
CDR3nt: TGTGCCAGCAGTGAAGCGCGGGGTTTGGGTGGCTACACCTTC
d_gene: NA
j_gene: TRBJ1-2
v_gene: TRBV6-1
abundance: once

CDR3aa: CASSLLRGGEKLFF
CDR3nt: TGTGCCAGCAGTTTATTACGAGGCGGAGAAAAACTGTTTTTT
d_gene: NA
j_gene: TRBJ1-4
v_gene: TRBV28
abundance: NA

CDR3aa: CASSGPPGLTFQDTQYF
CDR3nt: TGTGCCAGCAGCGGCCCCCCCGGACTCACCTTTCAAGATACGCAGTATTTT
d_gene: NA
j_gene: TRBJ2-3
v_gene: TRBV9
abundance: NA

CDR3aa: CASGLVQNWDRGVAGGNNEQFF
CDR3nt: TGTGCTAGTGGTTTGGTACAAAATTGGGACAGGGGGGTAGCGGGAGGGAACAATGAGCAGTTCTTC
d_gene: NA
j_gene: TRBJ2-1
v_gene: TRBV12-5
abundance: NA

CDR3aa: CASSLQGDLGNQPQHF
CDR3nt: TGTGCCAGCAGTCTACAGGGGGATCTTGGCAATCAGCCCCAGCATTTT
d_gene: TRBD1
j_gene: TRBJ1-5
v_gene: TRBV6-2/TRBV6-3
abundance: NA

CDR3aa: CASSQVEIRYSNQPQHF
CDR3nt: TGCGCCAGCAGCCAAGTAGAAATCCGTTATAGCAATCAGCCCCAGCATTTT
d_gene: NA
j_gene: TRBJ1-5
v_gene: TRBV4-1
abundance: NA

CDR3aa: CASSSGTGVTEAFF
CDR3nt: TGCGCCAGCAGCTCCGGGACAGGGGTCACTGAAGCTTTCTTT
d_gene: TRBD1
j_gene: TRBJ1-1
v_gene: TRBV5-1
abundance: NA

CDR3aa: CSVETGSGGYTF
CDR3nt: TGCAGCGTTGAGACAGGCTCTGGCGGCTACACCTTC
d_gene: NA
j_gene: TRBJ1-2
v_gene: TRBV29-1
abundance: NA

CDR3aa: CASSFGQGGGYTEAFF
CDR3nt: TGCGCCAGCAGCTTCGGACAGGGGGGTGGCTACACTGAAGCTTTCTTT
d_gene: TRBD1
j_gene: TRBJ1-1
v_gene: TRBV5-1
abundance: NA

CDR3aa: CASSLIGLAGGQETQYF
CDR3nt: TGTGCCAGCAGCTTAATCGGACTAGCGGGAGGGCAAGAGACCCAGTACTTC
d_gene: TRBD2
j_gene: TRBJ2-5
v_gene: TRBV7-3
abundance: NA

CDR3aa: CATSRDRGTNSYEQYF
CDR3nt: TGTGCCACCAGCAGAGATCGGGGGACCAACTCCTACGAGCAGTACTTC
d_gene: NA
j_gene: TRBJ2-7
v_gene: TRBV15
abundance: NA

CDR3aa: CASSSWESSYNSPLHF
CDR3nt: TGTGCCAGCAGCTCTTGGGAGAGCTCCTATAATTCACCCCTCCACTTT
d_gene: NA
j_gene: TRBJ1-6
v_gene: TRBV5-4
abundance: NA

CDR3aa: CASSAQQGAGEKLFF
CDR3nt: TGTGCCAGCAGCGCCCAACAGGGGGCTGGCGAAAAACTGTTTTTT
d_gene: TRBD1
j_gene: TRBJ1-4
v_gene: TRBV7-2
abundance: NA

CDR3aa: CASGTVSLPNYGYTF
CDR3nt: TGTGCCAGCGGGACAGTATCCCTTCCTAACTATGGCTACACCTTC
d_gene: TRBD1
j_gene: TRBJ1-2
v_gene: TRBV7-3
abundance: NA

CDR3aa: CASSFLTGSNEQFF
CDR3nt: TGTGCCAGCAGCTTCCTGACTGGGAGCAATGAGCAGTTCTTC
d_gene: NA
j_gene: TRBJ2-1
v_gene: TRBV7-9
abundance: once

CDR3aa: CSVGLAEAYEQYF
CDR3nt: TGCAGCGTTGGACTAGCGGAGGCCTACGAGCAGTACTTC
d_gene: TRBD2
j_gene: TRBJ2-7
v_gene: TRBV29-1
abundance: NA

CDR3aa: CASSQRGANQPQHF
CDR3nt: TGTGCCAGCAGCCAACGGGGGGCGAATCAGCCCCAGCATTTT
d_gene: NA
j_gene: TRBJ1-5
v_gene: TRBV14
abundance: NA

CDR3aa: CASSVELAGRNEQFF
CDR3nt: TGTGCCAGCAGCGTAGAGCTAGCGGGGCGCAATGAGCAGTTCTTC
d_gene: TRBD2
j_gene: TRBJ2-1
v_gene: TRBV9
abundance: NA